The 21 T cell receptor beta chains below all came from one sample that was sequenced in a study of blood T cell repertoires in COVID-19. Measured with immunoSEQ multiplex PCR; TCRdb has only the in-frame clones, and not every one. The table lists approximately 230,000 clones, 87% of them singletons. The sequencing input was PBMCs or T cells enriched from blood (not recorded which). These receptors all come from a woman aged 25 to 39 with acute COVID-19.

The J gene is TRBJ2-2, the V gene TRBV11-3; no clear D. V lost 8 bases to trimming and J lost 3 bases, with 7 bases between them. The CDR3 runs 12 residues. Germline V gives CDR1 SGHNT, CDR2 YENEEA. In DNA form, the CDR3 reads TGTGCCAGCTCCCCAGACACCGGGGAGCTGTTTTTT. It translates to CASSPDTGELFF.

V and J are TRBV5-1 and TRBJ2-7, with 7 bases lining up with TRBD1. In germline, CDR1 is SGHRS, CDR2 YFSETQ. This CDR3 has 13 amino acids. V was pared by 4 bases and J by 2 bases, with 3 bases of the junction left unmatched. The CDR3 sequence: CASSPGTAYEQYF. DNA for the CDR3: TGCGCCAGCAGCCCAGGGACAGCCTACGAGCAGTACTTC.

The gene calls are TRBV7-2 and TRBJ1-5; D not resolved. The CDR3 is 16 amino acids. V was clipped by 0 bases and J by 2 bases, with 11 bases between them. Germline-derived CDR1 and CDR2 are SGHTA and FQGNSA. CDR3 amino acids: CASSLARGGGNQPQHF. CDR3 bases: TGTGCCAGCAGCTTAGCGCGGGGAGGCGGCAATCAGCCCCAGCATTTT.

This chain connects TRBV7-6 to TRBJ1-1; D perhaps matches TRBD1 (6 bases). Germline V lookup: CDR1 SGHVS, CDR2 FNYEAQ. The CDR3 is 13 amino acids. V dropped 3 bases and J dropped 3 bases, with 8 bases sitting between them. The CDR3 nucleotides read TGTGCCAGCAGCTTTCGACAGGACACTGAAGCTTTCTTT. Protein sequence: CASSFRQDTEAFF.

The DNA for the CDR3 is TGCAGCGTTGAAGATGGTGTAGCCTATGGCTACACCTTC. Translated, it gives CSVEDGVAYGYTF. The chain links TRBV29-1 to TRBJ1-2; D remains unclear. From germline, CDR1 is SQVTM and CDR2 ANQGSEA. The CDR3 has 13 amino acids. V was cut by 0 bases and J by 4 bases, with 9 bases left in between.

This sequence joins TRBV7-9 and TRBJ1-2; 8 nucleotides match TRBD1. V lost 4 bases, J lost 7 bases, and 11 bases stayed unmatched. Germline V gene lookup returns CDR1 SEHNR and CDR2 FQNEAQ (reference sequence). The CDR3 has 15 residues. CDR3 nucleotides: TGTGCCAGCAGCTCGACAATGGACAGGGAGCTTGGCTACACCTTC. Amino acid sequence: CASSSTMDRELGYTF.

The chain is built from TRBV11-3 and TRBJ2-7; the match to TRBD2 covers 14 bases. The CDR3 runs to 18 residues. The germline V gene has CDR1 SGHNT and CDR2 YENEEA. V shed 5 bases and J 5 bases; nucleotides not matched to a gene: 14. The CDR3 DNA reads TGTGCCAGCAGCCCAAAGGAGGGACTAGCGGGAGTCTTCGACGAGCAGTACTTC. Its translation is CASSPKEGLAGVFDEQYF. Variable domain in full (rest from reference TRBV11-3 and TRBJ2-7): EAGVVQSPRYKIIEKKQPVAFWCNPISGHNTLYWYLQNLGQGPELLIRYENEEAVDDSQLPKDRFSAERLKGVDSTLKIQPAELGDSAVYLCASSPKEGLAGVFDEQYFGPGTRLTVT.

CDR3 nucleotides: TGTGCCAGCAGCTTAGTGACTTTCTCTGGAAACACCATATATTTT. It translates to CASSLVTFSGNTIYF. The chain links TRBV7-2 to TRBJ1-3; no reliable D call. The CDR3 contains 15 residues. Germline values: CDR1 SGHTA, CDR2 FQGNSA. The germline V and J ends were trimmed by 1 base and 0 bases, with 7 bases remaining between them.

V usage is TRBV27 and J usage is TRBJ1-2, with D possibly matching TRBD1 (6 bases). Trimming removed 3 bases from V and 1 base from J, with 18 bases in between. Germline V gene data show CDR1 as MNHEY and CDR2 as SMNVEV (reference sequence). The CDR3 covers 17 residues. CDR3 in amino acids: CASSFLPGQGHNYGYTF. Here the CDR3 DNA reads TGTGCCAGCAGTTTTCTCCCCGGGCAGGGACATAACTATGGCTACACCTTC.

V usage is TRBV19 and J usage is TRBJ2-3; D possibly corresponds to TRBD1 (6 bases). Germline assignment: CDR1 LNHDA and CDR2 SQIVND (reference sequence). Trimming shortened V by 10 bases and J by 1 base, and 12 bases separated the two germline ends. CDR3 length: 13 amino acids. The CDR3 loop is CATTGSGTDTQYF. As DNA, the CDR3 is TGTGCCACTACAGGGTCAGGCACAGATACGCAGTATTTT.

This sequence joins TRBV2 and TRBJ2-5; TRBD2 matches at 8 bases. Germline V CDR1 and CDR2: SNHLY, FYNNEI. J lost 1 base, V lost 11 bases, and 12 bases had no gene match. The CDR3 has 15 amino acids. DNA for the CDR3: TGTGCCGGCTCTCGGGGGGGCGTACTCCAAGAGACCCAGTACTTC. Protein sequence: CAGSRGGVLQETQYF.

The chain's CDR3 is CATSDLKGRIKEEETQYF. CDR3 bases: TGTGCCACCAGTGATTTGAAAGGACGGATAAAGGAGGAAGAGACCCAGTACTTC. The rearrangement links TRBV24-1 to TRBJ2-5; TRBD2 might be the D (5 bases). V lost 0 bases, J lost 3 bases, and 19 bases lay in between. CDR3 length equals 18 residues. Germline V CDR1 and CDR2: KGHDR, SFDVKD.

V usage is TRBV18 and J usage is TRBJ2-7; a weak D match, TRBD1 (6 bases). Deletions cut 0 bases from V and 5 bases from J, with 11 bases between. The V gene's germline CDR1 is KGHSH and CDR2 LQKENI. This CDR3 is 14 amino acids long. CDR3 protein: CASSPPTGFHEQYF. For the CDR3, the DNA is TGTGCCAGCTCACCACCAACAGGGTTCCACGAGCAGTACTTC.

This rearrangement joins TRBV28 to TRBJ1-1; possible D gene TRBD1, 6 bases. Germline V gene sequence: CDR1 MDHEN, CDR2 SYDVKM. V was pared by 3 bases and J by 4 bases, with 9 bases between. This CDR3 comprises 13 residues. The CDR3 loop reads CASSFGGATEAFF. CDR3 coding DNA: TGTGCCAGCAGTTTCGGGGGGGCCACTGAAGCTTTCTTT.

The chain combines TRBV19 with TRBJ1-4, with 10 bases that match TRBD1. This CDR3 is 17 amino acids long. Germline assignment: CDR1 LNHDA and CDR2 SQIVND (reference sequence). V lost 4 bases, J lost 7 bases, and 12 bases stayed unmatched. This chain's CDR3 is CASSTVPGGTGVEKLFF. CDR3 nucleotide sequence: TGTGCCAGTAGTACCGTTCCCGGTGGGACAGGGGTTGAAAAACTGTTTTTT.

The rearrangement links TRBV7-9 to TRBJ1-2; D remains unclear. The CDR3 has 15 amino acids. Trimming removed 3 bases from V and 0 bases from J, with 11 bases in between. In germline, CDR1 is SEHNR, CDR2 FQNEAQ (reference sequence). The CDR3 loop reads CASSFGGRTNYGYTF. The CDR3 nucleotides are TGTGCCAGCAGCTTCGGTGGGAGGACTAACTATGGCTACACCTTC.

This chain links TRBV2 with TRBJ2-5, with a tentative D call TRBD2 (5 bases). Trimming left V 5 bases short and J 7 bases short, with 14 bases between. Germline values: CDR1 SNHLY, CDR2 FYNNEI. The CDR3 totals 13 residues. The CDR3 here is CASSKVEGGTQYF. CDR3 DNA sequence: TGTGCCAGCAGTAAGGTCGAGGGCGGGACCCAGTACTTC.

J is TRBJ2-5 and V is TRBV29-1, with 9 bases matching TRBD2. The CDR3 runs 15 residues. V lost 4 bases, J lost 2 bases, and 8 bases stayed unmatched. Germline V gene sequence: CDR1 SQVTM, CDR2 ANQGSEA. The CDR3 region is CSVVSSGAFQETQYF. In nucleotides, the CDR3 is TGCAGCGTTGTATCTAGCGGGGCCTTTCAAGAGACCCAGTACTTC.

This rearrangement joins TRBV11-1 to TRBJ2-1, with a possible D match to TRBD2 (5 bases). CDR1 is SGHAT, CDR2 FQDESV, per germline (reference sequence). The V and J ends lost 5 bases and 10 bases respectively, with 18 bases between them. The CDR3 spans 14 residues. The CDR3 DNA reads as TGTGCCAGCAGCCCAGTCGGCGGGCCGGGGGAGCAGTTCTTC. It codes for CASSPVGGPGEQFF.

This clone was counted once. V usage is TRBV3-1 (or the pseudogene TRBV3-2) and J usage is TRBJ2-6; 10 bases are a match to TRBD2. V trimming: 4 bases; J trimming: 2 bases; junction bases outside the gene matches: 8. Germline V gene data show CDR1 as LGHDT and CDR2 as YNNKEL (reference sequence). The CDR3 runs 18 residues. Here the CDR3 reads CASSPRGTSGTGANVLTF. For the CDR3, the DNA is TGTGCCAGCAGCCCCCGGGGAACTAGCGGGACTGGGGCCAACGTCCTGACTTTC.

CDR3 nucleotides: TGTGCCAGCAGCGTGGACAGGAGCTCCTACGAGCAGTACTTC. Translation gives CASSVDRSSYEQYF. The genes are TRBV9 and TRBJ2-7; 7 bases line up with TRBD1. Trimming took 2 bases from V and 0 from J; bases not matched to a gene: 2. Per germline, CDR1 SGDLS and CDR2 YYNGEE. The CDR3 runs to 14 residues.